The 15 T cell receptor beta chains reported below all come from one sample, sequenced in a study of blood T cell repertoires in COVID-19. Profiled with immunoSEQ multiplex PCR; TCRdb holds only in-frame clones, not every one. Of 350,000 to 450,000 clones listed, nearly 90% are singletons. Material for sequencing was PBMCs or T cells enriched from blood (not recorded which). The receptors come from a woman younger than 45 who had recovered from COVID-19.

The rearrangement links TRBV3-1 (or the pseudogene TRBV3-2) to TRBJ2-7, with 9 bases that match TRBD2. The CDR3 consists of 17 residues. CDR1 LGHDT and CDR2 YNNKEL come from the germline V gene (reference sequence). The trim removed 2 bases at V and 0 bases at J, leaving 8 bases unmatched. CDR3 region: CASSQYRLAGNSYEQYF. CDR3 DNA sequence: TGTGCCAGCAGCCAATACCGTCTAGCGGGAAACTCCTACGAGCAGTACTTC.

V is TRBV6-5 and J is TRBJ1-5; D unresolved. The CDR3 runs to 13 residues. V was cut by 6 bases and J by 3 bases, with 9 bases left in between. The germline CDR1 and CDR2 sequences are MNHEY and SVGAGI. The CDR3 loop reads CASSPTINQPQHF. In nucleotides, the CDR3 is TGTGCCAGCAGCCCAACAATCAATCAGCCCCAGCATTTT.

The gene calls are TRBV28 and TRBJ2-7; 12 nucleotides match TRBD1. The V and J ends lost 8 bases and 4 bases, in that order; junction bases with no gene match: 9. The CDR3 runs to 15 residues. CDR1 is MDHEN and CDR2 is SYDVKM in the germline V gene. The CDR3 here is CASLGQGAVFYEQYF. The CDR3 nucleotides read TGTGCCAGCTTGGGACAGGGGGCGGTCTTTTACGAGCAGTACTTC.

The chain links TRBV5-6 to TRBJ1-5; unclear D gene. Trimming shortened V by 0 bases and J by 5 bases, and 9 bases separated the two germline ends. CDR3 length: 14 residues. Germline V CDR1 and CDR2: SGHDT, YYEEEE. CDR3 protein: CASSLGHPDQPQHF. The CDR3 bases are TGTGCCAGCAGCTTGGGACACCCTGATCAGCCCCAGCATTTT. Looking up the rest from reference TRBV5-6 and TRBJ1-5 gives the full variable domain: DAGVTQSPTHLIKTRGQQVTLRCSPKSGHDTVSWYQQALGQGPQFIFQYYEEEERQRGNFPDRFSGHQFPNYSSELNVNALLLGDSALYLCASSLGHPDQPQHFGDGTRLSIL.

V usage is TRBV4-2 and J usage is TRBJ2-2; maybe TRBD1 (5 bases). CDR1 and CDR2 from the germline V gene are LGHNA and YNFKEQ. Trimming removed 4 bases from V and 7 bases from J, with 7 bases in between. This CDR3 is built from 12 residues. CDR3 in DNA: TGTGCCAGCAGCCTAGGGGACGGGGAGCTGTTTTTT. Protein product: CASSLGDGELFF.

The chain carries TRBV3-1 (or the pseudogene TRBV3-2) and TRBJ2-1; TRBD2 matches at 12 bases. The CDR3 is made up of 17 amino acids. Germline-derived CDR1 and CDR2 are LGHDT and YNNKEL (reference sequence). J was trimmed by 7 bases and V by 0 bases; bases with no gene match: 7. CDR3 nucleotides: TGTGCCAGCAGCCAAGACTCCCGGACTAGCGGGAATAATGAGCAGTTCTTC. It specifies CASSQDSRTSGNNEQFF.

The chain is built from TRBV30 and TRBJ2-3; 10 nucleotides match TRBD2. J was trimmed by 0 bases and V by 1 base; bases with no gene match: 1. Looked up from germline, CDR1 is GTSNPN and CDR2 is SVGIG (reference sequence). This CDR3 has 15 residues. CDR3 region: CAWSELAGSTDTQYF. The CDR3 DNA reads TGTGCCTGGAGTGAACTAGCGGGAAGCACAGATACGCAGTATTTT. The full variable domain, with the rest looked up from reference TRBV30 and TRBJ2-3, is SQTIHQWPATLVQPVGSPLSLECTVEGTSNPNLYWYRQAAGRGLQLLFYSVGIGQISSEVPQNLSASRPQDRQFILSSKKLLLSDSGFYLCAWSELAGSTDTQYFGPGTRLTVL.

J is TRBJ2-1 and V is TRBV27; D uncertain. The CDR3 extends over 17 amino acids. Trimming removed 5 bases at V and 3 bases at J, with 20 bases between. Germline V lookup: CDR1 MNHEY, CDR2 SMNVEV (reference sequence). The CDR3 region has the DNA TGTGCCAGCAGTCTCACCCAAGCCTTTAGCCTCTACAATGAGCAGTTCTTC. Protein: CASSLTQAFSLYNEQFF.

This chain links TRBV5-1 with TRBJ1-2, with 7 bases that match TRBD1. CDR3 length equals 14 residues. Germline trimming cut 2 bases from V and 2 bases from J; bases unmatched to any gene: 3. Germline CDR1 SGHRS, CDR2 YFSETQ. CDR3 nucleotide sequence: TGCGCCAGCAGCTTTGGGGACAGCAACTATGGCTACACCTTC. Its translation is CASSFGDSNYGYTF.

The chain links TRBV11-2 to TRBJ2-2; D not resolved. This CDR3 spans 11 amino acids. CDR1 SGHAT and CDR2 FQNNGV come from the germline V gene. V was pared by 5 bases and J by 5 bases, with 3 bases between. The CDR3 region is CASSVTGELFF. The CDR3 bases are TGTGCCAGCAGCGTAACCGGGGAGCTGTTTTTT.

The chain's CDR3 is CASSPRTGGYTF. The CDR3 nucleotides read TGCGCCAGCAGCCCCCGGACAGGGGGCTACACCTTC. The gene calls are TRBV5-1 and TRBJ1-2, with 8 bases aligning to TRBD1. CDR1 is SGHRS, CDR2 YFSETQ, per germline. V shed 4 bases and J 8 bases; nucleotides not matched to a gene: 4. The CDR3 has 12 amino acids.

The V gene is TRBV29-1, the J gene TRBJ1-2; D is ambiguous. The CDR3 contains 12 residues. The ends were cut back, 6 bases at V and 1 base at J, with 9 bases in the middle. Germline CDR1 SQVTM, CDR2 ANQGSEA. The CDR3: CSVYRYNYGYTF. The CDR3 DNA sequence: TGCAGCGTATACAGATATAACTATGGCTACACCTTC.

In DNA form, the CDR3 reads TGTGCTAGTGGGCAGGGTCAGCCCCAGCATTTT. This gives the protein CASGQGQPQHF. The chain employs TRBV12-5 and TRBJ1-5; D might be TRBD1 (5 bases). Trimming removed 6 bases at V and 6 bases at J, with 6 bases between. Germline assignment: CDR1 LGHNT and CDR2 FRNRAP. The CDR3 extends over 11 amino acids.

V and J are TRBV18 and TRBJ2-7; TRBD1 agrees at 11 bases. V was pared by 2 bases and J by 13 bases, with 16 bases of the junction left unmatched. Looked up from germline, CDR1 is KGHSH and CDR2 is LQKENI. The CDR3 extends over 16 amino acids. The CDR3 here is CASSPGAGTGGVRAYF. CDR3 nucleotides: TGTGCCAGCTCACCAGGCGCCGGGACAGGGGGAGTTAGGGCTTACTTC.

This clone was seen just once. The chain uses TRBV18 and TRBJ1-1; no clear D gene. The CDR3 is 16 residues long. The V and J ends lost 3 bases and 5 bases respectively, with 19 bases between them. In germline, CDR1 is KGHSH, CDR2 LQKENI. CDR3 sequence: CASSPLSTGGRTEAFF. In DNA, the CDR3 is TGTGCCAGCTCACCCTTAAGCACCGGCGGAAGGACTGAAGCTTTCTTT.